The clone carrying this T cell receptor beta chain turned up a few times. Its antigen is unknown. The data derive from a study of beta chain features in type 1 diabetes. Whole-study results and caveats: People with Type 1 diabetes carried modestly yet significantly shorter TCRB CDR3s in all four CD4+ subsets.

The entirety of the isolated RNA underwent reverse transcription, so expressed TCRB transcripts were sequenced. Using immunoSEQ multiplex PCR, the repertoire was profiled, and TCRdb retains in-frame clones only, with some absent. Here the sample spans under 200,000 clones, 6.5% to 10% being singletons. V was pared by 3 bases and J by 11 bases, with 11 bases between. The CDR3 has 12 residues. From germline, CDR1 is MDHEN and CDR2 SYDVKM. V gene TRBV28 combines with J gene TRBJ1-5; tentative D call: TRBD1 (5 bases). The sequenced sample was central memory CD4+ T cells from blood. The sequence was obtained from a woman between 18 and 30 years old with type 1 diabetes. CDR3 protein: CASSFPRQTQHF. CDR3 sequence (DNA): TGTGCCAGCAGTTTCCCCCGACAGACCCAGCATTTT.